The rows below give T cell receptor beta chains drawn from one sample of a study of T-cell reconstitution after alpha-beta-depleted transplantation in children. TCRdb passed the PCR reads through MiXCR, listing each CDR3 protein once. Of approximately 350,000 distinct CDR3 sequences in the sample, about an eighth are singletons; the top ten hold around 4.5%. Material: PBMCs, obtained from the stem cell graft. The receptor source for this set is a human donor who donated a stem cell graft to a child with Fanconi anemia. CDR3s include the opening cysteine and the closing phenylalanine or tryptophan. Fields, in order: D gene, clone size, V gene, J gene, CDR3 protein, CDR3 DNA. D genes are given only for firm matches. The listing skips clone size in some rows; elsewhere it reads once, few, many or a size class.

D: .; size: .; V: TRBV4-3; J: TRBJ2-4; CDR3: CASSQVSGQKNIQYF; DNA: TGCGCCAGCAGCCAAGTTTCCGGACAGAAAAACATTCAGTACTTC
D: .; size: .; V: TRBV7-6; J: TRBJ2-2; CDR3: CASSPVRSGELFF; DNA: TGTGCCAGCAGCCCGGTGAGATCCGGGGAGCTGTTTTTT
D: .; size: many; V: TRBV4-3; J: TRBJ1-2; CDR3: CASSQEALSSFAF; DNA: TGCGCCAGCAGCCAAGAGGCCCTGTCTAGTTTCGCCTTC
D: .; size: few; V: TRBV5-1; J: TRBJ2-7; CDR3: CACGGSSHEQYF; DNA: TGCGCCTGCGGAGGCAGTTCACACGAGCAGTACTTC
D: TRBD2; size: few; V: TRBV4-3; J: TRBJ2-5; CDR3: CASSANLLAGQETQYF; DNA: TGCGCCAGCAGCGCAAACCTTCTAGCGGGCCAAGAGACCCAGTACTTC
D: TRBD2; size: .; V: TRBV20-1; J: TRBJ2-3; CDR3: CSARASGNTDTQYF; DNA: TGCAGTGCTAGAGCAAGCGGGAACACAGATACGCAGTATTTT
D: .; size: many; V: TRBV4-2; J: TRBJ2-3; CDR3: CASSQEIATDTQYF; DNA: TGTGCCAGCAGCCAAGAGATCGCCACAGATACGCAGTATTTT
D: TRBD1; size: .; V: TRBV12-3/TRBV12-4; J: TRBJ2-3; CDR3: CASSRQGAGTDTQYF; DNA: TGTGCCAGCAGTCGACAGGGGGCTGGCACAGATACGCAGTATTTT
D: .; size: many; V: TRBV5-1; J: TRBJ2-1; CDR3: CASSTGVYNEQFF; DNA: TGCGCCAGCAGTACAGGCGTATACAATGAGCAGTTCTTC
D: .; size: .; V: TRBV6-2/TRBV6-3; J: TRBJ1-2; CDR3: CASSRSILTALYGYTF; DNA: TGTGCCAGCAGTAGGTCGATCCTGACAGCTCTCTATGGCTACACCTTC
D: .; size: .; V: TRBV7-8; J: TRBJ1-5; CDR3: CASSPDAVNQPQHF; DNA: TGTGCCAGCAGCCCAGACGCCGTTAATCAGCCCCAGCATTTT
D: .; size: many; V: TRBV12-3/TRBV12-4; J: TRBJ1-3; CDR3: CASSFFRNTIYF; DNA: TGTGCCAGCAGTTTTTTTCGAAACACCATATATTTT
D: TRBD1; size: .; V: TRBV20-1; J: TRBJ2-7; CDR3: CSALGQGAYEQYF; DNA: TGCAGTGCCCTGGGACAGGGGGCATACGAGCAGTACTTC
D: .; size: few; V: TRBV4-3; J: TRBJ1-3; CDR3: CASSQAPASSGNTIYF; DNA: TGCGCCAGCAGCCAAGCTCCTGCGAGCTCTGGAAACACCATATATTTT
D: TRBD1; size: few; V: TRBV18; J: TRBJ2-3; CDR3: CASSPQGVGTDTQYF; DNA: TGTGCCAGCTCACCTCAGGGGGTAGGCACAGATACGCAGTATTTT
D: TRBD1; size: .; V: TRBV4-1; J: TRBJ1-1; CDR3: CASSARQGILTEAFF; DNA: TGCGCCAGCAGCGCTCGACAGGGAATATTGACTGAAGCTTTCTTT
D: TRBD2; size: few; V: TRBV7-2; J: TRBJ2-7; CDR3: CASSFGEGSLFYEQYF; DNA: TGTGCCAGCAGCTTTGGGGAGGGGTCCCTTTTCTACGAGCAGTACTTC
D: .; size: .; V: TRBV6-1; J: TRBJ1-5; CDR3: CVTGWGRDGSNQPQHF; DNA: TGTGTCACCGGCTGGGGCAGGGATGGGAGCAATCAGCCCCAGCATTTT
D: TRBD2; size: few; V: TRBV5-1; J: TRBJ2-1; CDR3: CASSLDGLAGGKQFF; DNA: TGCGCCAGCAGCTTGGACGGACTAGCGGGGGGGAAGCAGTTCTTC
D: .; size: .; V: TRBV7-2; J: TRBJ1-4; CDR3: CASSIRGFNEKLFF; DNA: TGTGCCAGCAGCATCCGGGGGTTTAATGAAAAACTGTTTTTT
D: .; size: few; V: TRBV7-6; J: TRBJ2-1; CDR3: CASSLGSVGATYSEQFF; DNA: TGTGCCAGCAGCTTAGGCTCGGTGGGGGCAACTTACAGTGAGCAGTTCTTC
D: .; size: few; V: TRBV6-1; J: TRBJ2-7; CDR3: CASIFGGASYEQYF; DNA: TGTGCCAGCATCTTCGGCGGGGCCTCCTACGAGCAGTACTTC
D: TRBD1; size: many; V: TRBV15; J: TRBJ1-1; CDR3: CATSRETGGLNTEAFF; DNA: TGTGCCACCAGCAGAGAAACAGGGGGCTTGAACACTGAAGCTTTCTTT
D: .; size: .; V: TRBV5-1; J: TRBJ2-2; CDR3: CASSLLLGTGELFF; DNA: TGCGCCAGCAGCTTGCTACTGGGGACCGGGGAGCTGTTTTTT
D: TRBD1; size: .; V: TRBV7-9; J: TRBJ1-1; CDR3: CASSLGQGQVAEAFF; DNA: TGTGCCAGCAGCTTGGGACAGGGGCAGGTGGCTGAAGCTTTCTTT
D: TRBD1; size: many; V: TRBV12-3/TRBV12-4; J: TRBJ2-3; CDR3: CASSLVRTGEGDTQYF; DNA: TGTGCCAGCAGTTTAGTTAGGACAGGGGAAGGGGATACGCAGTATTTT